This entry features one T cell receptor beta chain sequence. Germline V CDR1 and CDR2: ENHRY, SYGVKD. The CDR3 sequence is 17 residues long. Trimming left V 6 bases short and J 0 bases short, with 18 bases between. In terms of age and location, participants ranged from roughly 18 to 95 years and lived in approximately 24 US areas. Researchers sorted participants into cohorts using their self-reported clinical history. Generated by immunoSEQ multiplex PCR, the TCRdb table keeps only in-frame clones and is missing some. The table records about 310,000 clones, 90% of them present only once. These data come from a study of blood T cell repertoires in COVID-19. Study context: COVID-19 samples collected from the United States, Italy and Spain covered acute and convalescent phases.

This chain links TRBV10-3 with TRBJ2-1, with D tentatively TRBD2 (6 bases). The receptor was derived from a young woman with acute COVID-19. Sequencing was performed on PBMCs or T cells enriched from blood (not recorded which). DNA for the CDR3: TGTGCCATCAGGGAGACCCGGGACTCGAGCTCCTACAATGAGCAGTTCTTC. Protein: CAIRETRDSSSYNEQFF.